Listed below are T cell receptor beta chains from one sample, sequenced in a study of beta chain features in type 1 diabetes. TCRdb keeps only in-frame clones here, not all; method: immunoSEQ multiplex PCR. The sample includes fewer than 250,000 clones, roughly 13% of them seen just once. What was sequenced was naive CD4+ T cells from blood. The receptor set was obtained from a woman aged 40-49 years in good health. CDR3s include the opening cysteine and the closing phenylalanine or tryptophan. The D gene is left open where the match is weak. Size tells how often a clone was seen (once, few, many) or the class of an expanded clone, and some rows leave it out.

v_call | d_call | clone_size | cdr3_aa
TRBV4-1 | TRBD2 | . | CASSQPTSGTYEQYF
TRBV6-5 | . | . | CASSYGSRRTEAFF
TRBV6-1 | . | few | CASSDPGDTGELFF
TRBV12-5 | TRBD1 | few | CASALFRGRAFF
TRBV6-1 | TRBD2 | few | CASSGTIAGGRRHNEQFF
TRBV6-6 | . | . | CASSYSSGGGETQYF
TRBV6-5 | . | . | CASRDSSGANVLTF
TRBV4-2 | TRBD1 | few | CASSQDLFRTGPANEKLFF
TRBV19 | . | few | CASSSGTSLGEQYF
TRBV4-3 | TRBD1 | few | CASSQVAGDRVTDTQYF
TRBV7-2 | TRBD2 | few | CASSPPRGGGKDTQYF
TRBV7-9 | TRBD1 | . | CASSLSGGQGNTEAFF
TRBV7-8 | TRBD2 | few | CASSLVGLAGLSSYEQYF
TRBV18 | TRBD2 | few | CASSPLGGVSYEQYF
TRBV4-3 | . | . | CASSQDEADDDEQYF
TRBV29-1 | . | many | CSVDPGFF
TRBV7-2 | . | . | CASSSRLVAGELFF
TRBV6-5 | . | . | CASSTGEYNQPQHF
TRBV5-5 | TRBD1 | once | CASSLGWDRATEAFF
TRBV10-1 | . | . | CASRAGTLPDDEQYF
TRBV27 | . | . | CASSLAGQPQHF
TRBV9 | TRBD2 | few | CASSPRWRGGADTQYF
TRBV2 | . | . | CASRPPDSRLPQHF
TRBV25-1 | TRBD2 | few | CASSGQWGGEKTQYF
TRBV5-1 | TRBD1 | few | CASRSTGDNSPLHF
TRBV5-1 | TRBD1 | . | CASSLQGAGQPQHF
TRBV4-3 | TRBD2 | . | CASSQTGLEGSEQYF
TRBV6-5 | TRBD2 | . | CASRSSGGSRETQYF
TRBV4-1 | . | . | CASSQPYPGRSYNEQFF
TRBV2 | . | . | CASSGSSYNSPLHF
TRBV5-1 | . | . | CASSSQVDTEAFF
TRBV10-2 | . | few | CASSFSSQETQYF
TRBV29-1 | . | . | CSVYRAGANEQYF
TRBV13 | TRBD2 | . | CASSSKHGSGGPGNTQYF
TRBV19 | TRBD1 | . | CASLHRGRDKNIQYF
TRBV10-3 | TRBD1 | few | CASNRGSGNTIYF
TRBV6-6 | TRBD1 | few | CASSRGDRKANYGYTF
TRBV5-4 | . | few | CASSGRQATTSTDTQYF
TRBV19 | . | . | CARPPLIPDSHQPQHF
TRBV7-9 | TRBD1 | . | CASSHTGQGALGYNEQFF
TRBV7-9 | TRBD2 | many | CASSPDKRGGSDEQFF
TRBV27 | TRBD1 | . | CASRDRGDEQYF
TRBV7-8 | . | . | CASSLRVGRDQETQYF